The 9 T cell receptor beta chains presented below share a single source sample, sequenced in a study of siplizumab effects on memory and regulatory T cells. Produced via immunoSEQ multiplex PCR; TCRdb's table is partial and in-frame only. The sample yields about 100,000 clones, 85% to 95% seen once. The sequenced sample consisted of Tregs sorted from blood. Receptor source: a human donor in good health.

This sequence joins TRBV12-5 and TRBJ2-1; 7 bases are a match to TRBD1. The germline CDR1 and CDR2 sequences are LGHNT and FRNRAP. The CDR3 loop spans 15 amino acids. The ends lost 10 bases at V and 6 bases at J; junction bases unmatched: 15. CDR3 amino acids: CAKRTDRVTCNEQFF. The CDR3 DNA follows: TGTGCTAAGCGCACAGACAGGGTTACTTGCAATGAGCAGTTCTTC.

This sequence joins TRBV6-5 and TRBJ2-7; no firm D call. V was clipped by 2 bases and J by 0 bases, with 5 bases between them. The CDR3 is made up of 13 amino acids. The germline V gene has CDR1 MNHEY and CDR2 SVGAGI. The DNA for the CDR3 is TGTGCCAGCAGTTACCGACCCTCCTACGAGCAGTACTTC. This sequence encodes CASSYRPSYEQYF.

This chain joins TRBV5-1 and TRBJ2-1; no firm D call. The V end was cut by 4 bases, the J end by 0 bases, with 14 bases between. Germline values: CDR1 SGHRS, CDR2 YFSETQ. There are 16 residues in the CDR3. DNA for the CDR3: TGCGCCAGCAGCCCTCCGAATATAAGCTCCTACAATGAGCAGTTCTTC. Translated: CASSPPNISSYNEQFF.

The chain links TRBV5-6 to TRBJ2-3; D not certain. Per the germline V gene, CDR1 is SGHDT and CDR2 is YYEEEE. This CDR3 has 13 amino acids. V was clipped by 4 bases and J by 2 bases, with 8 bases between them. The CDR3 loop reads CASSLIHTDTQYF. Here the CDR3 DNA reads TGTGCCAGCAGCCTTATCCACACAGATACGCAGTATTTT.

V gene TRBV7-9 combines with J gene TRBJ2-7; D perhaps matches TRBD2 (5 bases). The CDR3 runs to 16 residues. V was cut by 4 bases and J by 0 bases, with 16 bases left in between. Germline lookup yields CDR1 SEHNR and CDR2 FQNEAQ (reference sequence). In nucleotides, the CDR3 is TGTGCCAGCAGCTCCACGGGGATGAGCCGCTCCTACGAGCAGTACTTC. It is translated as CASSSTGMSRSYEQYF. Variable domain in full (rest from reference TRBV7-9 and TRBJ2-7): DTGVSQNPRHKITKRGQNVTFRCDPISEHNRLYWYRQTLGQGPEFLTYFQNEAQLEKSRLLSDRFSAERPKGSFSTLEIQRTEQGDSAMYLCASSSTGMSRSYEQYFGPGTRLTVT.

The chain employs TRBV6-5 and TRBJ1-5; D not certain. V dropped 0 bases and J dropped 7 bases, with 7 bases sitting between them. Germline CDR1 is MNHEY and CDR2 is SVGAGI. CDR3 length: 13 amino acids. CDR3 bases: TGTGCCAGCAGTTACTCGAGAGGGCAGCCCCAGCATTTT. Protein: CASSYSRGQPQHF.

The rearrangement uses TRBV18 and TRBJ1-1; possible D gene TRBD1, 6 bases. There are 12 residues in the CDR3. Germline CDR1 is KGHSH and CDR2 is LQKENI. Trimming left V 5 bases short and J 5 bases short, with 9 bases between. The CDR3 loop reads CASSTGPTEAFF. CDR3 sequence (DNA): TGTGCCAGCTCAACAGGGCCTACTGAAGCTTTCTTT.

CDR3 residues: CASSLPGQPFGELFF. The CDR3, as DNA: TGTGCCAGCAGCTTACCAGGACAGCCTTTCGGGGAGCTGTTTTTT. The genes are TRBV7-9 and TRBJ2-2; TRBD1 might be the D (6 bases). The CDR3 is made up of 15 amino acids. Germline V lookup: CDR1 SEHNR, CDR2 FQNEAQ (reference sequence). Trimming removed 2 bases at V and 7 bases at J, with 14 bases between.

CDR3 in DNA: TGTGCCAGCAGCACGGGACTAGCCTTCAATGAGCAGTTCTTC. It encodes CASSTGLAFNEQFF. The genes are TRBV7-3 and TRBJ2-1, with 9 nucleotides matching TRBD2. The CDR3 is 14 residues long. Germline V lookup: CDR1 SGHTA, CDR2 FQGTGA. J gave up 6 bases and V 5 bases, and 5 bases lay outside the gene matches.